This passage covers 19 T cell receptor beta chains from one sample sequenced in a study of blood T cell repertoires in COVID-19. Using immunoSEQ multiplex PCR, the repertoire was profiled, and TCRdb retains in-frame clones only, with some absent. The sample consists of about 280,000 clones, 75% to 90% of them appearing once. Sequences were obtained from peripheral blood. The origin of the receptors is a man in his forties with acute or convalescent COVID-19.

This chain links TRBV6-6 with TRBJ1-1; D is ambiguous. This CDR3 has 14 amino acids. Germline assignment: CDR1 MNHNY and CDR2 SVGAGI (reference sequence). Trimming left V 7 bases short and J 0 bases short, with 12 bases between. CDR3 DNA: TGTGCCAGCACAACGTTACAGATGAACACTGAAGCTTTCTTT. Translation: CASTTLQMNTEAFF.

The chain is built from TRBV2 and TRBJ2-2, with D perhaps TRBD1 (5 bases). CDR1 SNHLY and CDR2 FYNNEI come from the germline V gene. The CDR3 consists of 13 residues. V gave up 6 bases and J gave up 2 bases, with 7 bases separating them. CDR3 sequence reads: CASSGQNTGELFF. CDR3 DNA sequence: TGTGCCAGCAGCGGACAAAACACCGGGGAGCTGTTTTTT.

Concerning this clone: Other DNA sequences of this sample code for an identical CDR3. This rearrangement joins TRBV5-1 to TRBJ1-2; no definite D call. Trimming removed 0 bases from V and 2 bases from J, with 5 bases in between. The CDR3 covers 13 residues. Germline values: CDR1 SGHRS, CDR2 YFSETQ. The CDR3 reads CASSLGGNYGYTF. The DNA for the CDR3 is TGCGCCAGCAGCTTGGGCGGCAACTATGGCTACACCTTC.

This clone was found a few times. The gene calls are TRBV19 and TRBJ1-2; D perhaps matches TRBD1 (5 bases). Germline lookup yields CDR1 LNHDA and CDR2 SQIVND (reference sequence). Between the trimmed V and J ends, which lost 5 bases and 4 bases, there was a span of 8 bases. This CDR3 spans 12 amino acids. CDR3: CASSVQGYGYTF. The CDR3 DNA reads as TGTGCCAGTAGTGTGCAGGGCTATGGCTACACCTTC.

This chain uses TRBV10-3 with TRBJ1-5; no clear D. CDR3 length equals 12 residues. The V end lost 3 bases, the J end lost 5 bases, and 5 bases lay between the germline ends. Per germline, CDR1 ENHRY and CDR2 SYGVKD. CDR3 nucleotide sequence: TGTGCCATCAGTGACAGATATCAGCCCCAGCATTTT. Protein: CAISDRYQPQHF.

The DNA for the CDR3 is TGTGCCAGCTTTCGGACTGGGGAAAACATTCAGTACTTC. It codes for CASFRTGENIQYF. The chain joins TRBV6-6 to TRBJ2-4, with D perhaps TRBD2 (5 bases). The V gene lost 8 bases and the J gene lost 5 bases, with 13 bases spanning the gap. Germline V gene data show CDR1 as MNHNY and CDR2 as SVGAGI (reference sequence). CDR3 length: 13 amino acids.

This clone showed up just once. The J gene is TRBJ2-3, the V gene TRBV5-1, with D possibly matching TRBD1 (5 bases). Trimming took 6 bases from V and 2 from J, leaving 10 bases between them. CDR3 size: 13 residues. Germline V gene data show CDR1 as SGHRS and CDR2 as YFSETQ. This CDR3 is CASTDTNTDTQYF. The CDR3 bases are TGCGCCAGCACGGACACTAACACAGATACGCAGTATTTT.

The chain carries TRBV29-1 and TRBJ2-7; 10 bases align to TRBD1. From germline, CDR1 is SQVTM and CDR2 ANQGSEA. After removal of 4 bases from V and 5 bases from J, the junction contained 11 bases not matched to a gene. CDR3 length equals 15 residues. The CDR3 here is CSVAGGQGMDNEQYF. Here the CDR3 DNA reads TGCAGCGTTGCGGGGGGACAGGGGATGGACAACGAGCAGTACTTC.

J is TRBJ2-7 and V is TRBV5-1; tentatively, D is TRBD1 (6 bases). CDR1 is SGHRS, CDR2 YFSETQ, per germline. V dropped 0 bases and J dropped 5 bases, with 21 bases sitting between them. The CDR3 sequence is 17 residues long. The CDR3 nucleotides are TGCGCCAGCAGCTTGGATGGACAGCGCCTAGAGGGGCACGAGCAGTACTTC. Translating gives CASSLDGQRLEGHEQYF.

This clone was seen just once. The rearrangement links TRBV6-2 or TRBV6-3 to TRBJ1-5; D uncertain. The V and J ends lost 1 base and 3 bases respectively, with 7 bases between them. CDR1 MNHEY and CDR2 SVGEGT come from the germline V gene. The CDR3 covers 14 residues. In DNA form, the CDR3 reads TGTGCCAGCAGTTACTGGGCCCTCAATCAGCCCCAGCATTTT. Translated, it gives CASSYWALNQPQHF.

The chain is built from TRBV2 and TRBJ2-7, with 8 bases matching TRBD1. Germline-derived CDR1 and CDR2 are SNHLY and FYNNEI. The V and J ends lost 1 base and 3 bases, in that order; junction bases with no gene match: 5. CDR3 length: 15 residues. CDR3 sequence reads: CASSEGPGQDYEQYF. In DNA form, the CDR3 reads TGTGCCAGCAGTGAAGGACCGGGACAGGACTACGAGCAGTACTTC.

The chain uses TRBV5-6 and TRBJ2-1, with 7 bases matching TRBD1. In germline, CDR1 is SGHDT, CDR2 YYEEEE. There are 16 residues in the CDR3. V shed 4 bases, J shed 6 bases, and the junction held 13 bases outside the gene matches. The CDR3 sequence: CASSRRDSLLGNEQFF. The CDR3 bases are TGTGCCAGCAGCCGCCGGGACAGTCTTTTGGGCAATGAGCAGTTCTTC.

This clone appeared once. The J gene is TRBJ2-7, the V gene TRBV7-9, with 12 bases aligning to TRBD1. CDR3 length: 15 amino acids. V shed 4 bases and J 7 bases; nucleotides not matched to a gene: 8. The germline CDR1 and CDR2 sequences are SEHNR and FQNEAQ (reference sequence). The CDR3 loop reads CASSSPGQGAKEQYF. The CDR3, as DNA: TGTGCCAGCAGCTCACCGGGACAGGGGGCCAAAGAGCAGTACTTC.

This chain links TRBV9 with TRBJ2-2, with D tentatively TRBD1 (5 bases). V lost 0 bases, J lost 7 bases, and 7 bases lay in between. Germline V gene sequence: CDR1 SGDLS, CDR2 YYNGEE. This CDR3 spans 13 amino acids. CDR3 DNA sequence: TGTGCCAGCAGCGTAGAGGGGCGCGGGGAGCTGTTTTTT. It codes for CASSVEGRGELFF.

The chain employs TRBV5-5 and TRBJ2-2; D unclear. Germline assignment: CDR1 SGHKS and CDR2 YYEKEE (reference sequence). The ends were cut back, 0 bases at V and 6 bases at J, with 9 bases in the middle. The CDR3 consists of 14 residues. The CDR3 protein is CASSLAVDSGELFF. DNA for the CDR3: TGTGCCAGCAGCTTGGCCGTAGACTCCGGGGAGCTGTTTTTT.

V and J are TRBV5-1 and TRBJ2-7; 9 positions match TRBD2. The CDR3 covers 16 residues. V shed 0 bases and J 1 base; nucleotides not matched to a gene: 5. CDR1 and CDR2 from the germline V gene are SGHRS and YFSETQ. CDR3 coding DNA: TGCGCCAGCAGCTTGGGAATGGCGGGAGGGTCCTACGAGCAGTACTTC. It translates to CASSLGMAGGSYEQYF.

The chain has TRBV5-6 and TRBJ2-7; possibly TRBD1 for D (6 bases). This CDR3 contains 14 residues. V was shortened by 2 bases and J by 9 bases, with 18 bases between the two germline ends. Germline CDR1 reads SGHDT; CDR2 reads YYEEEE. The CDR3 sequence is CASSFPGQRNGQYF. CDR3 in DNA: TGTGCCAGCAGCTTCCCCGGACAGAGAAATGGGCAGTACTTC.

DNA for the CDR3: TGTGCCAGCAGATCAGGGGGGAATGAAAAACTGTTTTTT. Translating it yields CASRSGGNEKLFF. This rearrangement joins TRBV2 to TRBJ1-4, with 7 positions matching TRBD1. The ends lost 6 bases at V and 5 bases at J; junction bases unmatched: 3. The CDR3 loop spans 13 amino acids. From germline, CDR1 is SNHLY and CDR2 FYNNEI.

The genes are TRBV12-5 and TRBJ2-7, with 9 bases identical to TRBD2. The germline gives CDR1 LGHNT, CDR2 FRNRAP. The CDR3 spans 16 residues. V lost 0 bases and J lost 4; bases outside the gene matches: 7. The CDR3 region has the DNA TGTGCTAGTGGTTTGGTACGCGGGAGGGGGGAGTACGAGCAGTACTTC. Encoded protein: CASGLVRGRGEYEQYF.